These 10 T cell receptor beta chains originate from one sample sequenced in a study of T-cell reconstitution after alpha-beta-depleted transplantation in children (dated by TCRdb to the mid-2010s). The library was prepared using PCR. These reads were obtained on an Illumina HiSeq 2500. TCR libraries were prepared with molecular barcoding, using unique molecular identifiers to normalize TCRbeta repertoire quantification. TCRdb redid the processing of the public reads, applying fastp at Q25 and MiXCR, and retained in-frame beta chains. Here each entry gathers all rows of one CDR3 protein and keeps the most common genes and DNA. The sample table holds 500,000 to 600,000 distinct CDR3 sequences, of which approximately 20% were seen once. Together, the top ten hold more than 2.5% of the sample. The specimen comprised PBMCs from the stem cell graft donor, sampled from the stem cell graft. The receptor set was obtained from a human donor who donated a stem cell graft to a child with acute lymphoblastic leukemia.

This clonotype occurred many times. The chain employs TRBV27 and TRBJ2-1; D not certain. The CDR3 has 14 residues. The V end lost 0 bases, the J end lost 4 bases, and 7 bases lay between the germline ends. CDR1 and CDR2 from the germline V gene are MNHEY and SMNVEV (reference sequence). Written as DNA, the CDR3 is TGTGCCAGCAGTTTATCGGCAGGATACAATGAGCAGTTCTTC. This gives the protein CASSLSAGYNEQFF.

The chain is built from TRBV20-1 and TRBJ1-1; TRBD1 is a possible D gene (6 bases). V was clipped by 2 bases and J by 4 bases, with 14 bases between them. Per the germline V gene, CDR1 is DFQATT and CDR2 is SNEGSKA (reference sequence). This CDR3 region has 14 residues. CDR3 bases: TGCAGTGCTAGAAAACAGGGTTACGGCACTGAAGCTTTCTTT. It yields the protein CSARKQGYGTEAFF.

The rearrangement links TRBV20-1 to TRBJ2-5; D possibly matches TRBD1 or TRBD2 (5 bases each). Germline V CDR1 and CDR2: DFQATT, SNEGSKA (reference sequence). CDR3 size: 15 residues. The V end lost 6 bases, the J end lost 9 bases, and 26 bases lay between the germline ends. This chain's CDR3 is CSASRGASGPRAQYF. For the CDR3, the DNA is TGCAGTGCCAGCCGAGGGGCCAGCGGCCCTCGGGCCCAGTACTTC.

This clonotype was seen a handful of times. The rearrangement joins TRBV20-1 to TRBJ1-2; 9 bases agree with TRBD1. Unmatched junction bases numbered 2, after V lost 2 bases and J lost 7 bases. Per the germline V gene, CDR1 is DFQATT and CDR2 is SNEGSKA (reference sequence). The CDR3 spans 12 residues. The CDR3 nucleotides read TGCAGTGCTAGACGGGACAGGGTTGGCTACACCTTC. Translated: CSARRDRVGYTF.

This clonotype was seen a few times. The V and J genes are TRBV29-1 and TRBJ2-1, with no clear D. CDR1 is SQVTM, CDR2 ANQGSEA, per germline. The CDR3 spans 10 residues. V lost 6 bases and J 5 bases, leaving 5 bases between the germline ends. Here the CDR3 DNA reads TGCAGCGTGGGCAACAATGAGCAGTTCTTC. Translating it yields CSVGNNEQFF.

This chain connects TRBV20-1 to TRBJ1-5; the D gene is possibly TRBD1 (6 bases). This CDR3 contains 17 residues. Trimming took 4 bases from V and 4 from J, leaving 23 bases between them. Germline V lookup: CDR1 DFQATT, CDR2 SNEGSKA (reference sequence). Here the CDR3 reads CSAKGGGPPYINQPQHF. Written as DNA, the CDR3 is TGCAGTGCTAAGGGGGGAGGCCCCCCCTATATAAATCAGCCCCAGCATTTT.

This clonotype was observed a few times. CDR3 amino acids: CASSSRGGRTDTQYF. The DNA of the CDR3 is TGTGCCAGCAGCTCACGGGGCGGGAGAACAGATACGCAGTATTTT. This chain uses TRBV7-3 with TRBJ2-3; TRBD2 agrees at 7 bases. CDR3 length: 15 residues. The V gene's germline CDR1 is SGHTA and CDR2 FQGTGA. V lost 4 bases to trimming and J lost 3 bases; unmatched junction nucleotides: 7.

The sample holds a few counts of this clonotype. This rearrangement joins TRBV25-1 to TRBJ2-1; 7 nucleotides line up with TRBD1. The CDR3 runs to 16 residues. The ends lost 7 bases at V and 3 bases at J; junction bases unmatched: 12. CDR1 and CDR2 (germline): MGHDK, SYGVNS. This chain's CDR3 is CASTPTGPTFYNEQFF. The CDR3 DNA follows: TGTGCCAGCACTCCGACAGGGCCAACTTTCTACAATGAGCAGTTCTTC.

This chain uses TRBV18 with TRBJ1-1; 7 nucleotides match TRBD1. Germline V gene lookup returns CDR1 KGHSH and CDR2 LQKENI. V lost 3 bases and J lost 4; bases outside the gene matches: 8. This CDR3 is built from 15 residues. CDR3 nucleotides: TGTGCCAGCTCACCGGGCCGACAGGGCCCCACTGAAGCTTTCTTT. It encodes CASSPGRQGPTEAFF.

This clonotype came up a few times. The CDR3 protein is CASSDLVGGSDRKVHTF. The DNA for the CDR3 is TGCGCCAGCAGTGATCTTGTGGGGGGGAGCGACAGGAAGGTCCACACCTTC. The chain recombines TRBV10-1 with TRBJ1-2, with a possible D match to TRBD1 (6 bases). The length of the CDR3 is 17 residues. The ends were cut back, 3 bases at V and 12 bases at J, with 29 bases in the middle. Germline CDR1 and CDR2: WNHNN and SYGVQD (reference sequence).